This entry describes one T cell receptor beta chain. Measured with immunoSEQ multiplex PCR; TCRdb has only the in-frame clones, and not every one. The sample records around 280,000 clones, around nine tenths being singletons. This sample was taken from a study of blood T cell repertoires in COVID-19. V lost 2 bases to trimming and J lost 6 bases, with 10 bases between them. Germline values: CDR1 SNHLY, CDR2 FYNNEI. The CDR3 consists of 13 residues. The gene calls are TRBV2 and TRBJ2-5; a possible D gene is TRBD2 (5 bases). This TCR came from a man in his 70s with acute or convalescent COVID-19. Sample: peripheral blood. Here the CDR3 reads CASSEIGVKTQYF. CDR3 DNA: TGTGCCAGCAGTGAAATCGGGGTAAAGACCCAGTACTTC.